This T cell receptor beta chain was recovered during a study of metastatic and nonmetastatic thyroid tumors. Study-level information: Malignant thyroid and benign thyroid patients provided blood and tumor or nodule tissue whose repertoires were compared.

This clone occurred a few times. All patients were treatment-naive before thyroid surgery. Trimming removed 6 bases from V and 6 bases from J, with 10 bases in between. Germline V gene lookup returns CDR1 MNHNS and CDR2 SASEGT. The CDR3 has 12 amino acids. TCRdb reanalyzed the PCR reads via MiXCR. The sample shows 25,000 to 30,000 clones, roughly 3.7% of them seen only once. The TCR was taken from a male donor with papillary thyroid cancer or a benign thyroid nodule (not recorded which). Some clones in this sample may be carry-over from other donors' samples. Sequenced: blood. The chain recombines TRBV6-1 with TRBJ2-3; D is undetermined. CDR3 residues: CASSLGFDTQYF. The CDR3 DNA reads as TGTGCCAGCAGCCTAGGTTTCGATACGCAGTATTTT.